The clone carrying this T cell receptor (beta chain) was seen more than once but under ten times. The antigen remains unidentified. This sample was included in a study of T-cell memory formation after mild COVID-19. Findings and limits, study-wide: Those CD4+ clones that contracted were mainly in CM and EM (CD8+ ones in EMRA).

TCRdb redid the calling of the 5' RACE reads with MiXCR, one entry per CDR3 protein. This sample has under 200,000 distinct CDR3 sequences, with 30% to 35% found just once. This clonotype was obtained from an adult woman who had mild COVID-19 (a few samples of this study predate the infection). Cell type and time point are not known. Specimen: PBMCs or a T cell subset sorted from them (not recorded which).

CDR3 nucleotide sequence: TGTGCCAGCAGCGCCGGGGGGGCTGGCTCCTACGAGCAGTACTTC. It encodes CASSAGGAGSYEQYF. V usage is TRBV9 and J usage is TRBJ2-7, with 8 bases lining up with TRBD2. From germline, CDR1 is SGDLS and CDR2 YYNGEE. The CDR3 is 15 residues long. V dropped 3 bases and J dropped 0; count of bases not matched to a gene: 5.